Sequencing of this T cell receptor beta chain was carried out in a study of OX40 agonist ivuxolimab in advanced cancers. V was pared by 6 bases and J by 2 bases, with 13 bases between. The CDR3 length is 13 residues. In germline, CDR1 is SQVTM, CDR2 ANQGSEA. TCRdb's copy holds only in-frame clones and misses some; the assay was immunoSEQ multiplex PCR. The sample contains some 37,000 clones, 70% to 85% of which appear only once. The genes are TRBV29-1 and TRBJ1-1; a weak D match, TRBD1 (5 bases). The sequences come from CD4+ or CD8+ T cells sorted from blood, collected in a trial of the OX40 agonist ivuxolimab. This clonotype was sampled from an adult with an advanced solid tumor such as melanoma, head and neck, liver or kidney cancer. CDR3 sequence reads: CSVTLQGNTEAFF. CDR3 DNA: TGCAGCGTGACCCTCCAGGGCAACACTGAAGCTTTCTTT.